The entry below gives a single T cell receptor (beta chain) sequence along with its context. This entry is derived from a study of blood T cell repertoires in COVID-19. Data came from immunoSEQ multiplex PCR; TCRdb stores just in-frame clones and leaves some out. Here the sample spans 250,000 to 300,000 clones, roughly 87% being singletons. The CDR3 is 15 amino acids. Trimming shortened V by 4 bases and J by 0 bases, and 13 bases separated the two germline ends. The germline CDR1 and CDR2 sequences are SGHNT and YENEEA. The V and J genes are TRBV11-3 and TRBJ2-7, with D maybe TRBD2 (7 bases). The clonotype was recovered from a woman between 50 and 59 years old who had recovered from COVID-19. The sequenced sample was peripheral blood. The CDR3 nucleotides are TGTGCCAGCAGCTCGGGGGGCATCTCCTCCTACGAGCAGTACTTC. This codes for CASSSGGISSYEQYF.